The sequence of this TCR beta chain was determined in a study of T-cell memory formation after mild COVID-19. Background on the study: For the most part, TCR clusters were specific to one donor. Points from the study as a whole: The pre-infection memory compartment contained some responding clones, suggesting cross-reactive memory joined. Among clones contracting day 15 to 85, CD4/CD8 was balanced, whereas later expanders leaned CD4+. Largely, contracting CD4+ clones fell within CM and EM, and contracting CD8+ clones within EMRA.

TCRdb re-analysed the 5' RACE reads in MiXCR, keeping a single row per CDR3 protein. The profile shows 300,000 to 400,000 distinct CDR3 sequences, around a fifth of them singletons. Concerning this clonotype itself: The antigen is unknown.

The trim removed 4 bases at V and 0 bases at J, leaving 2 bases unmatched. Looked up from germline, CDR1 is LNHDA and CDR2 is SQIVND (reference sequence). The length of the CDR3 is 15 residues. V gene TRBV19 combines with J gene TRBJ2-4; 8 bases match TRBD1. This sequence originates from an adult woman who had mild COVID-19 (a few samples of this study predate the infection). Cell type and time point are not known. The sequenced sample was PBMCs or a T cell subset sorted from them (not recorded which). The CDR3, as DNA: TGTGCCAGTAGTAGGACAGGGATAGCCAAAAACATTCAGTACTTC. This translates into CASSRTGIAKNIQYF.